This T cell receptor beta chain appears in the sequencing data of a study of blood T cells in healthy people across ages. At the level of the study: About one barcoded beta molecule per two T cells came from capture by template switching.

The authors ran a second PCR of roughly 6 to 12 cycles using a sample-barcoded 5' primer and a J-beta primer mix. TCRdb used MiXCR to reprocess the 5' RACE reads, holding one entry per CDR3 protein. The sample holds under 2,000,000 distinct CDR3 sequences, about 50% seen once. There are 15 residues in the CDR3. With 6 bases removed from V and 0 bases from J, the gap between germline ends came to 14 bases. CDR1 and CDR2 from the germline V gene are SNHLY and FYNNEI. Each donor had 8.5 to 10 milliliters of peripheral blood drawn. Total RNA amounts of at least 5 micrograms were extracted per sample. The chain uses TRBV2 and TRBJ1-1, with D perhaps matching TRBD1 (5 bases). The TCR comes from a woman aged 35 to 49 in good health. The source material was blood. CDR3 region: CASRGDLRLNTEAFF. The CDR3 DNA follows: TGTGCCAGCAGGGGGGATCTCCGCTTGAACACTGAAGCTTTCTTT.